This TCR beta chain was identified in a study of blood T cells in healthy people across ages. The CDR3 is 16 amino acids. Germline CDR1 SGHKS, CDR2 YYEKEE (reference sequence). The V and J ends lost 4 bases and 2 bases, in that order; junction bases with no gene match: 9. Study-wide points: TCR beta diversity was tightly associated with the proportion of naive T cells.

The use of a sample-barcoded 5' primer and a J-beta primer mix characterized a second PCR of about 7 to 12 cycles. Using its own MiXCR run on the 5' RACE reads, TCRdb lists one record per CDR3 protein. Of some 790,000 distinct CDR3 sequences listed, roughly 26% are singletons. This clonotype was detected ten times or more. Its antigen is as yet unknown. The TCR originated in a woman older than 75 in good health. What was sequenced was blood. J is TRBJ2-1 and V is TRBV5-5; 7 bases are a match to TRBD2. The CDR3 here is CASSRGVANTYNEQFF. CDR3 coding DNA: TGTGCCAGCAGCCGGGGGGTAGCGAATACCTACAATGAGCAGTTCTTC.